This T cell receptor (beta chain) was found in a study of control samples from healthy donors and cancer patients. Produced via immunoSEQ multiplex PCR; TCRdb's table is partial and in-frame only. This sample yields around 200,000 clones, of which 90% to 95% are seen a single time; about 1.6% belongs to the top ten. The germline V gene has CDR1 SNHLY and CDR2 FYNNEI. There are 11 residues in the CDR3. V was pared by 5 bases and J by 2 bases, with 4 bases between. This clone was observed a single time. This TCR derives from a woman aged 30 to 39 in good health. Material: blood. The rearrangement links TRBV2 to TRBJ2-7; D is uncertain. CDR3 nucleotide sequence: TGTGCCAGCAGTCAGACCTACGAGCAGTACTTC. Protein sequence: CASSQTYEQYF.